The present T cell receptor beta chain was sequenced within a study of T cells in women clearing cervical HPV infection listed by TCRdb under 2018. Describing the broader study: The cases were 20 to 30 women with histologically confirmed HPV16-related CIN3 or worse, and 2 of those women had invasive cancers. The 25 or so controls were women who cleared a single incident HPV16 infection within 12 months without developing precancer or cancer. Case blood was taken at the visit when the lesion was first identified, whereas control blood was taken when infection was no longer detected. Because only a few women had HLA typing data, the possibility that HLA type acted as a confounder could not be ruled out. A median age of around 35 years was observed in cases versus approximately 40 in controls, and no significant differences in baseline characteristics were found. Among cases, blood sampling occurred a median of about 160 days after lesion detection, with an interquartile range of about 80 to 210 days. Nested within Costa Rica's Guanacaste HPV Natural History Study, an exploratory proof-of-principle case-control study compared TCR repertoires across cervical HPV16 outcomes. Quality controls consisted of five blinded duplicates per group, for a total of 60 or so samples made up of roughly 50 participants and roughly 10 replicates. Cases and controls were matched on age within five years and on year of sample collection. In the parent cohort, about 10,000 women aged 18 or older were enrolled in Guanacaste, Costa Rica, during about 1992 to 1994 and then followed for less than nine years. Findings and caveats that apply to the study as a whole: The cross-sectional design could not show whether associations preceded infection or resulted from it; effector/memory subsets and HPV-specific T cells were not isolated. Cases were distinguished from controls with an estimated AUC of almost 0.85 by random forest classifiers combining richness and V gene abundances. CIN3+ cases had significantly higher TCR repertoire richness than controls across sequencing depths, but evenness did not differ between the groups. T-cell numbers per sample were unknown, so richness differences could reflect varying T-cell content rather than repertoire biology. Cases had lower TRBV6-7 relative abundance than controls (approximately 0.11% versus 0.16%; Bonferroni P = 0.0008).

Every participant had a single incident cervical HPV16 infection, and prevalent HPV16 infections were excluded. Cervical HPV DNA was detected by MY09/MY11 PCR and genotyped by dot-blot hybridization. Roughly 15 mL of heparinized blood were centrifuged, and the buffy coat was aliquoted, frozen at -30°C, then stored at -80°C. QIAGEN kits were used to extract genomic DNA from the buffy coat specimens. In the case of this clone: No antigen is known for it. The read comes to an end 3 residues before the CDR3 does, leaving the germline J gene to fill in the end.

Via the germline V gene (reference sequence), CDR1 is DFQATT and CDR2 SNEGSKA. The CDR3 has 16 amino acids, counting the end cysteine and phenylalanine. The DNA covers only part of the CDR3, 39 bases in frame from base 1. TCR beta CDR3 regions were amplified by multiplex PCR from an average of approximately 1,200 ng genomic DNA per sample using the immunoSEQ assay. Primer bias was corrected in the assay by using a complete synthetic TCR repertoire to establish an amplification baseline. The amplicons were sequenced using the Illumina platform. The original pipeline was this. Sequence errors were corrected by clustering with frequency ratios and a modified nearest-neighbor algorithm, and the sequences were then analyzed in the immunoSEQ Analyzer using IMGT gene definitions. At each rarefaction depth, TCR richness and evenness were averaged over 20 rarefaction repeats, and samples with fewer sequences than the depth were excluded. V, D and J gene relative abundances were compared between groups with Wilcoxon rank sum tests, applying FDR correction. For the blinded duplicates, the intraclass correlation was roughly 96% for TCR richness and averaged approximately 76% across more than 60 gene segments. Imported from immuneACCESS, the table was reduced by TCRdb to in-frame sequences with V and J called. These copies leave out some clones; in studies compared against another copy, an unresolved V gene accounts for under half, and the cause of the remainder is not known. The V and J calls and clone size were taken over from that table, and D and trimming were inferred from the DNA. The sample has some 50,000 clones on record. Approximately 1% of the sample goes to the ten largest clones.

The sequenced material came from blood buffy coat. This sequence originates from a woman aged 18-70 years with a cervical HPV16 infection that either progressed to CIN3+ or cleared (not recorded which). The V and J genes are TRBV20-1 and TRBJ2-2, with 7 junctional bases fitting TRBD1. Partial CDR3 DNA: TGCAGTGCTCCGTTGGTGGGACAGAGCTATAATTCACCG. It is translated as CSAPLVGQSYNSP. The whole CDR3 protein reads CSAPLVGQSYNSPLFF.